This is a list of T cell receptor beta chains from one sample in a study of PD-1 blockade in classical Hodgkin lymphoma. The method was immunoSEQ multiplex PCR; TCRdb's version includes in-frame clones alone and lacks a portion of them. The sample lists roughly 90,000 clones, roughly four fifths occurring once. Sequenced here: peripheral blood mononuclear cells (PBMCs), sampled before the second cycle of nivolumab. These receptors all stem from a human donor with classical Hodgkin lymphoma. The CDR3 runs from the conserved cysteine through the conserved F or W. The order of the fields is D gene, clone size, J gene, V gene, CDR3 DNA, CDR3 protein. A D gene is named only where the DNA matches it firmly. The size field is filled for only some rows; it gives once, few, many or a size class.

d_gene: .
abundance: few
j_gene: TRBJ1-1
v_gene: TRBV7-2
CDR3nt: TGTGCCAGCAGCACCCTCGGAGGGAACACTGAAGCTTTCTTT
CDR3aa: CASSTLGGNTEAFF

d_gene: TRBD2
abundance: .
j_gene: TRBJ2-1
v_gene: TRBV6-1
CDR3nt: TGTGCCAGCAGTGCTAGCGGCTCCTACAATGAGCAGTTCTTC
CDR3aa: CASSASGSYNEQFF

d_gene: .
abundance: .
j_gene: TRBJ2-7
v_gene: TRBV28
CDR3nt: TGTGCCAGCAGCTACAAGATCCACTACGAGCAGTACTTC
CDR3aa: CASSYKIHYEQYF

d_gene: TRBD2
abundance: once
j_gene: TRBJ2-7
v_gene: TRBV5-1
CDR3nt: TGCGCCAGCAGCCCCGGGACTAGCGGGCATCTTTTTTACGAGCAGTACTTC
CDR3aa: CASSPGTSGHLFYEQYF

d_gene: .
abundance: .
j_gene: TRBJ2-7
v_gene: TRBV5-1
CDR3nt: TGCGCCAGCAGCTCGGAGGGGGCATCCTACGAGCAGTACTTC
CDR3aa: CASSSEGASYEQYF

d_gene: TRBD2
abundance: .
j_gene: TRBJ2-7
v_gene: TRBV10-3
CDR3nt: TGTGCCATCAGTGAGTCTGGGAGGCTAGCGGGATCATACGAGCAGTACTTC
CDR3aa: CAISESGRLAGSYEQYF

d_gene: TRBD2
abundance: once
j_gene: TRBJ2-2
v_gene: TRBV2
CDR3nt: TGTGCCAGCAGTGCAATAAGGACTAGCGGGAGGGTCGGCGGGGAGCTGTTTTTT
CDR3aa: CASSAIRTSGRVGGELFF

d_gene: .
abundance: .
j_gene: TRBJ1-6
v_gene: TRBV4-1
CDR3nt: TGCGCCAGCAGCCAAGGGCAGGGAGGTTCACCCCTCCACTTT
CDR3aa: CASSQGQGGSPLHF

d_gene: .
abundance: .
j_gene: TRBJ2-3
v_gene: TRBV5-1
CDR3nt: TGCGCCAGCAGCCCTACTAGTGGCACAGCAGATACGCAGTATTTT
CDR3aa: CASSPTSGTADTQYF

d_gene: .
abundance: .
j_gene: TRBJ2-7
v_gene: TRBV7-6
CDR3nt: TGTGCCAGCAGCTCCGGGGCACTAGCATCCTACGAGCAGTACTTC
CDR3aa: CASSSGALASYEQYF

d_gene: .
abundance: .
j_gene: TRBJ2-3
v_gene: TRBV12-5
CDR3nt: TGTGCTAGTGGTGCAATGGACCGGAGGGGTACGCAGTATTTT
CDR3aa: CASGAMDRRGTQYF

d_gene: .
abundance: .
j_gene: TRBJ1-2
v_gene: TRBV30
CDR3nt: TGTGCCTGGAGTGCCTCGGCAGGGGCGTTCTATGGCTACACCTTC
CDR3aa: CAWSASAGAFYGYTF

d_gene: TRBD1
abundance: .
j_gene: TRBJ2-2
v_gene: TRBV5-1
CDR3nt: TGCGCCAGCAGCCCCCCCGGGCAGGGGGCGTCCGGGGAGCTGTTTTTT
CDR3aa: CASSPPGQGASGELFF

d_gene: .
abundance: .
j_gene: TRBJ1-3
v_gene: TRBV15
CDR3nt: TGTGCCACCAGCAGAGATCCGGGGCCCTCTGGAAACACCATATATTTT
CDR3aa: CATSRDPGPSGNTIYF

d_gene: .
abundance: .
j_gene: TRBJ1-1
v_gene: TRBV4-1
CDR3nt: TGCGCCAGCAGCCATCCCCCTCGAGGGATCACTGAAGCTTTCTTT
CDR3aa: CASSHPPRGITEAFF

d_gene: TRBD2
abundance: once
j_gene: TRBJ2-1
v_gene: TRBV5-1
CDR3nt: TGCGCCAGCAGCTCTGACAGCGGGGCCTACAATGAGCAGTTCTTC
CDR3aa: CASSSDSGAYNEQFF

d_gene: TRBD1
abundance: .
j_gene: TRBJ2-5
v_gene: TRBV5-1
CDR3nt: TGCGCCAGCAGCGATAGACAGGGTCAAGAGACCCAGTACTTC
CDR3aa: CASSDRQGQETQYF

d_gene: TRBD1
abundance: .
j_gene: TRBJ2-7
v_gene: TRBV28
CDR3nt: TGTGCCAGCAGCCTAGAACCTTGGACAGGACGGGTCGAGCAGTACTTC
CDR3aa: CASSLEPWTGRVEQYF

d_gene: .
abundance: .
j_gene: TRBJ1-3
v_gene: TRBV7-9
CDR3nt: TGTGCCAGCAGCTCGGCGGGTAGTAGAAACACCATATATTTT
CDR3aa: CASSSAGSRNTIYF

d_gene: .
abundance: .
j_gene: TRBJ1-5
v_gene: TRBV4-2
CDR3nt: TGTGCCAGCAGCCAAGATATAAATAGAGGAAGTCAGCCCCAGCATTTT
CDR3aa: CASSQDINRGSQPQHF

d_gene: .
abundance: many
j_gene: TRBJ2-2
v_gene: TRBV27
CDR3nt: TGTGCCAGCAGCCCTATTACAGGGCGTAACACCGGGGAGCTGTTTTTT
CDR3aa: CASSPITGRNTGELFF

d_gene: .
abundance: .
j_gene: TRBJ2-1
v_gene: TRBV11-3
CDR3nt: TGTGCCAGCAGCCGGGGGAGTTTCTACAATGAGCAGTTCTTC
CDR3aa: CASSRGSFYNEQFF

d_gene: .
abundance: .
j_gene: TRBJ1-1
v_gene: TRBV19
CDR3nt: TGTGCCAGTAGTATTGGGGGGGACACTGAAGCTTTCTTT
CDR3aa: CASSIGGDTEAFF

d_gene: .
abundance: .
j_gene: TRBJ2-7
v_gene: TRBV14
CDR3nt: TGTGCCAGCAGCCCCCTGAGGGGACCCGAGCAGTACTTC
CDR3aa: CASSPLRGPEQYF

d_gene: .
abundance: .
j_gene: TRBJ2-7
v_gene: TRBV10-3
CDR3nt: TGTGCCATCAGTGATGGCGTCTTGGGTTCCGAGCAGTACTTC
CDR3aa: CAISDGVLGSEQYF

d_gene: .
abundance: .
j_gene: TRBJ2-5
v_gene: TRBV14
CDR3nt: TGTGCCAGCAGCCCGTCAAGAGAGACCCAGTACTTC
CDR3aa: CASSPSRETQYF

d_gene: .
abundance: once
j_gene: TRBJ1-1
v_gene: TRBV18
CDR3nt: TGTGCCAGCTCACCCCGGGGGCAAACTGAAGCTTTCTTT
CDR3aa: CASSPRGQTEAFF